This TCR beta chain is drawn from a study of immune heterogeneity within non-small cell lung tumors. General observations from the study: The repertoire of each individual patient held high-frequency T-cell receptor beta clonotypes that were largely distinct from those of other patients. The correlation between local T-cell clonality and local tumor mutational burden was positive, moderate in strength and statistically significant, with R 0.3 to 0.35.

There are a few counts of this clonotype. Antigen specificity is unknown. Genomic DNA extracted from bulk tumor tissue served as template. A total of about 0.6 ug was used per sample. While surgery was under way, several biopsies spaced far apart were taken per primary tumor. Enrolled individuals presented with untreated, newly diagnosed non-small cell lung cancer and received curative surgery. Having surgery with curative intent, the donors were patients newly diagnosed with non-small cell lung cancer. This CDR3 contains 16 residues. Unmatched junction bases numbered 6, after V lost 5 bases and J lost 0 bases. Multiplex PCR amplified TCR beta CDR3 with 32 V and 13 J primers. TCRdb fed the multiplex PCR reads into MiXCR, producing one record per CDR3 protein. The sample contains around 3,400 distinct CDR3 sequences, roughly 51% of which appear only once.

The sample comprised lung tumor tissue. The sequence derives from a man aged 55 to 70 with non-small cell lung cancer. The rearrangement links TRBV12-3 or TRBV12-4 to TRBJ1-4; 7 nucleotides agree with TRBD1. The CDR3 nucleotides are TGTGCCAGCAGTCCCAGGGGGGGGTCAACTAATGAAAAACTGTTTTTT. It yields the protein CASSPRGGSTNEKLFF.